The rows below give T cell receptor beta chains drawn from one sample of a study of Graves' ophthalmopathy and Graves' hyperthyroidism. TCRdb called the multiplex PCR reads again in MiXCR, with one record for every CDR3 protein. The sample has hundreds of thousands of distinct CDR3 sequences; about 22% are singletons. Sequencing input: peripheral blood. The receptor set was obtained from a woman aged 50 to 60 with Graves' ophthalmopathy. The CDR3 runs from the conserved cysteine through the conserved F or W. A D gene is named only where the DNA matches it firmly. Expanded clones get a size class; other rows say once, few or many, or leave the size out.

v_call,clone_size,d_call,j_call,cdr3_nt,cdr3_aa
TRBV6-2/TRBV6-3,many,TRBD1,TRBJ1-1,TGTGCCAGCAGACCACAGGGGGCTTGGACTGAAGCTTTCTTT,CASRPQGAWTEAFF
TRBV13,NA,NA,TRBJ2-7,TGTGCCAGCAGCTTAGTTGCTGCGGGCCGGGCGCACGAGCAGTACTTC,CASSLVAAGRAHEQYF
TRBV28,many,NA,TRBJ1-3,TGTGCCAGCAGTGCTTTTCAGGGGTTTGGAAACACCATATATTTT,CASSAFQGFGNTIYF
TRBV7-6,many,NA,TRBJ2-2,TGTGCCAGCAGCCCGGAATCTAGAAACACCGGGGAGCTGTTTTTT,CASSPESRNTGELFF
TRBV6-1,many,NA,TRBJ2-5,TGTGCCAGCAGTCAAAATTCCCGGGTCGAGACCCAGTACTTC,CASSQNSRVETQYF
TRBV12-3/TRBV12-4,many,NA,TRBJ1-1,TGTGCCAGCAGACCTTCAAGAAACACTGAAGCTTTCTTT,CASRPSRNTEAFF
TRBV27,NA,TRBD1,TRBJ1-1,TGTGCCAGCAGCACCCCGGACAGGGCGCAGACTGAAGCTTTCTTT,CASSTPDRAQTEAFF
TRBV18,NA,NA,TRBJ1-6,TGTGCCAGCTCAAGGTCACAGGGAGATTCACCCCTCCACTTT,CASSRSQGDSPLHF
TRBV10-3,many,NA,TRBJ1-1,TGTGCCATCAGCAGCGGAGGAGGGAACACTGAAGCTTTCTTT,CAISSGGGNTEAFF
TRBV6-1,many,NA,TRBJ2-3,TGTGCCGCCCGAGCCAGTTCTGCAGATACGCAGTATTTT,CAARASSADTQYF
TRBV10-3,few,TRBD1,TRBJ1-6,TGTGCCATCAGTGCGGCGACAGGGCAGCCCCTCCACTTT,CAISAATGQPLHF